The source of this T cell receptor (beta chain) is a study of OX40 agonist ivuxolimab in advanced cancers. Study details: Averaging roughly 60 years in age, with a range of roughly 23 to 80, the cohort was about 86% male. General study points: Clonal expansion was seen in CD4+ and CD8+ blood T cells by week 6 at 0.1 to 3.0 mg/kg. Some patients without response likewise showed low normalized clonal expansion.

Clones were sequenced by immunoSEQ multiplex PCR, and TCRdb holds only the in-frame ones, with some missing. The sample shows just over 90,000 clones, 90% to 95% of them seen only once. Germline CDR1 and CDR2: ENHRY and SYGVKD. V was shortened by 4 bases and J by 2 bases, with 13 bases between the two germline ends. The CDR3 is 15 residues long. Details on this clone: Antigen unknown.

The sequencing here drew on CD4+ or CD8+ T cells sorted from blood, taken in a trial of the OX40 agonist ivuxolimab. The source of this sequence is an adult with an advanced solid tumor such as melanoma, head and neck, liver or kidney cancer. J is TRBJ2-3 and V is TRBV10-3, with TRBD2 as a possible D gene (5 bases). The CDR3 region has the DNA TGTGCCATCAGTGCGAGGGCGGAGCTCACAGATACGCAGTATTTT. Translated: CAISARAELTDTQYF.